This T cell receptor beta chain was identified in a study of blood T cells in healthy people across ages. This clonotype was seen a few times. The use of a sample-barcoded 5' primer and a J-beta primer mix characterized a second PCR of about 7 to 12 cycles. Each CDR3 protein gets one entry after TCRdb re-called the 5' RACE reads with MiXCR. The data show some 760,000 distinct CDR3 sequences, 20% to 25% seen once. V was pared by 4 bases and J by 3 bases, with 7 bases of the junction left unmatched. The CDR3 runs to 16 residues. CDR1 SGHTA and CDR2 FQGTGA come from the germline V gene. The same data also contributed to another study, on T cells of mothers and their children. That source notes: The donor cohort consisted of three healthy Caucasian mothers and their six children. Sample barcodes plus 2-4 random nucleotides came from the M1S primer. Slightly higher, non-significant overlap characterized related mother-child pairs relative to unrelated pairs.

J is TRBJ2-1 and V is TRBV7-3; TRBD2 aligns across 9 bases. The sequencing input was blood. The TCR originated in a boy between 5 and 17 years old in good health. The CDR3 region has the DNA TGTGCCAGCAGCTCCGATCCTAGCGGGATCTACAATGAGCAGTTCTTC. The encoded protein is CASSSDPSGIYNEQFF. The full variable domain, in which reference TRBV7-3 and TRBJ2-1 provide the parts outside the CDR3, is GAGVSQTPSNKVTEKGKYVELRCDPISGHTALYWYRQSLGQGPEFLIYFQGTGAADDSGLPNDRFFAVRPEGSVSTLKIQRTERGDSAVYLCASSSDPSGIYNEQFFGPGTRLTVL.